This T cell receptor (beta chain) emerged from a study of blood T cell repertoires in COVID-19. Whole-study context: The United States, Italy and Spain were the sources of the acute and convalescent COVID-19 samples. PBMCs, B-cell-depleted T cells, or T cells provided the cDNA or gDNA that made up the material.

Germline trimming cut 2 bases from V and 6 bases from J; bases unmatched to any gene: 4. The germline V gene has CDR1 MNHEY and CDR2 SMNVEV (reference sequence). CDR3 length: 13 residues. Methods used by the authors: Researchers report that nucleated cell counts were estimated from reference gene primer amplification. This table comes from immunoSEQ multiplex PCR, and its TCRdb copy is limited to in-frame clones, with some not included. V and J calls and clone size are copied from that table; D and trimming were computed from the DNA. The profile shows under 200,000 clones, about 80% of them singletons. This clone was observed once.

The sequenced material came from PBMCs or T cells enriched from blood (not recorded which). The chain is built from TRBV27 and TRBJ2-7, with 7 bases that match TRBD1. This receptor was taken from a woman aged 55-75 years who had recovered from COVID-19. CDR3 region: CASSLTPGGEQYF. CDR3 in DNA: TGTGCCAGCAGTTTAACGCCAGGGGGCGAGCAGTACTTC.